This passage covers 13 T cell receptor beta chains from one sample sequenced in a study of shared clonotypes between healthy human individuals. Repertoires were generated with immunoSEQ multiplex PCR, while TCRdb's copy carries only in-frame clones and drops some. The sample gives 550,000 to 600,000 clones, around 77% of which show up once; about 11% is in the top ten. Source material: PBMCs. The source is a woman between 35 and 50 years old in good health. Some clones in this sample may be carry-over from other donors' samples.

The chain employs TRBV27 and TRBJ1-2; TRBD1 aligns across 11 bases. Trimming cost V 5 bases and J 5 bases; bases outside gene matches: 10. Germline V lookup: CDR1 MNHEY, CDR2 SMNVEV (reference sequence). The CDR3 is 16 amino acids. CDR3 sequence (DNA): TGTGCCAGCAGTACCGGGACAGGGGGGACTACTTATGGCTACACCTTC. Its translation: CASSTGTGGTTYGYTF.

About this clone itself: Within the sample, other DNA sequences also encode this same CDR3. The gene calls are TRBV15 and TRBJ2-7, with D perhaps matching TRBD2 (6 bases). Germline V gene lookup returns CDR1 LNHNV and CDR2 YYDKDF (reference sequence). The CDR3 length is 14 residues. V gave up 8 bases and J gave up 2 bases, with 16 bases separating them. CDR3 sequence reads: CATSVGGSAYEQYF. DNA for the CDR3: TGTGCCACCTCAGTCGGGGGATCGGCCTACGAGCAGTACTTC. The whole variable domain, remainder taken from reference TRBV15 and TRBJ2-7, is DAMVIQNPRYQVTQFGKPVTLSCSQTLNHNVMYWYQQKSSQAPKLLFHYYDKDFNNEADTPDNFQSRRPNTSFCFLDIRSPGLGDTAMYLCATSVGGSAYEQYFGPGTRLTVT.

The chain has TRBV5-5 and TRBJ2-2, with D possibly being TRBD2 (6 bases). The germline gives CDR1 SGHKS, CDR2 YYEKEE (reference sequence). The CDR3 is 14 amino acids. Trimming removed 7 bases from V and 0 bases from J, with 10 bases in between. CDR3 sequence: CASARLANTGELFF. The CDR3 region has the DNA TGTGCCAGCGCCCGACTAGCGAACACCGGGGAGCTGTTTTTT.

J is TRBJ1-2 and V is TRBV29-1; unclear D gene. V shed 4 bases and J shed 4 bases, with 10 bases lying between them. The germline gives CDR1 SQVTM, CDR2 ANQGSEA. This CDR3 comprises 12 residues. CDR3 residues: CSVARGSYGYTF. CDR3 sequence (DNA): TGCAGCGTTGCTCGGGGATCCTATGGCTACACCTTC.

The CDR3 loop is CASSFPSYNEQFF. DNA for the CDR3: TGTGCCAGCAGCTTCCCCTCCTACAATGAGCAGTTCTTC. The chain recombines TRBV7-9 with TRBJ2-1; no clear D gene. Germline loops: CDR1 SEHNR, CDR2 FQNEAQ (reference sequence). This CDR3 region has 13 residues. V was cut by 3 bases and J by 0 bases, with 3 bases left in between.

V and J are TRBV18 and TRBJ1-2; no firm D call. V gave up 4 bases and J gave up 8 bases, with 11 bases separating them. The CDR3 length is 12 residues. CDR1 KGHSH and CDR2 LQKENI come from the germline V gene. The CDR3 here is CASSLPGVGYTF. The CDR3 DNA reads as TGTGCCAGCTCACTCCCTGGGGTGGGCTACACCTTC. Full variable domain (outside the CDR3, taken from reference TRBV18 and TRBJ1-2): NAGVMQNPRHLVRRRGQEARLRCSPMKGHSHVYWYRQLPEEGLKFMVYLQKENIIDESGMPKERFSAEFPKEGPSILRIQQVVRGDSAAYFCASSLPGVGYTFGSGTRLTVV.

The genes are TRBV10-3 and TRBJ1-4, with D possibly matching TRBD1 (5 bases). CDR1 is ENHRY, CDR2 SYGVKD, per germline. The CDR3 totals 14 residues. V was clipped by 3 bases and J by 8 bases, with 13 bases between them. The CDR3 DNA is TGTGCCATCAGTGATAGGGGTAATCAGGAAAAACTGTTTTTT. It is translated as CAISDRGNQEKLFF.

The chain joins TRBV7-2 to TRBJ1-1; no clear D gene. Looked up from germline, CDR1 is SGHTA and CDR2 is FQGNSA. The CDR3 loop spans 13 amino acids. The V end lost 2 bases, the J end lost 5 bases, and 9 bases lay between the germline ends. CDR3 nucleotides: TGTGCCAGCAGCTTAAGTGCGCAGACTGAAGCTTTCTTT. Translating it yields CASSLSAQTEAFF.

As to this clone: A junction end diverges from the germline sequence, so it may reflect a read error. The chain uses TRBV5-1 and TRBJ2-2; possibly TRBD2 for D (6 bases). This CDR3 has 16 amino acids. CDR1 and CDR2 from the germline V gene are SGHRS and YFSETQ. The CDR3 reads CASSIRSGGAGGKLFF. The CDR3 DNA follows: TGCGCCAGCAGCATTCGTTCTGGAGGAGCGGGCGGGAAGCTGTTTTTT.

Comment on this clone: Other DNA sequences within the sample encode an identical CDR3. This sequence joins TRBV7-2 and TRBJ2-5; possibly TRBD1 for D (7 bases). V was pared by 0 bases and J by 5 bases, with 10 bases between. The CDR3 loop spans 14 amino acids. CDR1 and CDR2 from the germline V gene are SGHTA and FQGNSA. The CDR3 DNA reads TGTGCCAGCAGCTTAGCCAGGGGGGTCGAGACCCAGTACTTC. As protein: CASSLARGVETQYF.

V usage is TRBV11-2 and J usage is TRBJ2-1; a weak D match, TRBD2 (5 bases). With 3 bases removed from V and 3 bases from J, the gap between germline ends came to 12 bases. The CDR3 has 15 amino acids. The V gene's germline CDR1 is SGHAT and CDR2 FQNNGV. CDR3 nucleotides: TGTGCCAGCAGCTTGGACGGGATAATCTACAATGAGCAGTTCTTC. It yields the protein CASSLDGIIYNEQFF.

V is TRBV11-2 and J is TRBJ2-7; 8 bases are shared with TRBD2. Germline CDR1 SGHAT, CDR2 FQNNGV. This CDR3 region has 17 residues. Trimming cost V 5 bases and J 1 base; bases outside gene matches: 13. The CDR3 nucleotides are TGTGCCAGCAGCCCCCACCCAGGGACTAGAATATCCTACGAGCAGTACTTC. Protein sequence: CASSPHPGTRISYEQYF.

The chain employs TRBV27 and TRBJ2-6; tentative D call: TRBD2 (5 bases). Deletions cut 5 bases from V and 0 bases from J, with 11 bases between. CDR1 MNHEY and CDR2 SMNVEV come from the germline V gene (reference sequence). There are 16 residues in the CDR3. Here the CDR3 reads CASSELDFSGANVLTF. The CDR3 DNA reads TGTGCCAGCAGTGAATTGGACTTCTCTGGGGCCAACGTCCTGACTTTC. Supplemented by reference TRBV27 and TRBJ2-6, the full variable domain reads EAQVTQNPRYLITVTGKKLTVTCSQNMNHEYMSWYRQDPGLGLRQIYYSMNVEVTDKGDVPEGYKVSRKEKRNFPLILESPSPNQTSLYFCASSELDFSGANVLTFGAGSRLTVL.